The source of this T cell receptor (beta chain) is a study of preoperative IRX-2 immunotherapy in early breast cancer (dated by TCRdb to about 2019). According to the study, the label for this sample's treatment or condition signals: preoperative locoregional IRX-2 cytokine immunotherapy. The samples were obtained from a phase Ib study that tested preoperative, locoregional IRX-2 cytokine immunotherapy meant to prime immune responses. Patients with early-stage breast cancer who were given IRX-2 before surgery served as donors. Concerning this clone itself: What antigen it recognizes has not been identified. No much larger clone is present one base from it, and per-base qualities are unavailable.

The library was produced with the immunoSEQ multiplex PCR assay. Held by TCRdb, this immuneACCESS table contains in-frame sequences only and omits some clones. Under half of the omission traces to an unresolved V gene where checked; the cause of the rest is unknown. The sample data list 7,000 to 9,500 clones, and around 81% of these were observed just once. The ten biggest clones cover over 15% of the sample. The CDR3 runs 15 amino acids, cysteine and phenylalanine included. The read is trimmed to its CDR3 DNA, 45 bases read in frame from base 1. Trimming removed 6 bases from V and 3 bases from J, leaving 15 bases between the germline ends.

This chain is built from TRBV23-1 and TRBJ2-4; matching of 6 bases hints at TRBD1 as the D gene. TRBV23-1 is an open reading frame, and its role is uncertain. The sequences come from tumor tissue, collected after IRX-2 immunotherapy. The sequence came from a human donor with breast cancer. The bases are TGCGCCAGCAGCCAAGACCCACAGGGCAAAAACATTCAGTACTTC. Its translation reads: CASSQDPQGKNIQYF.